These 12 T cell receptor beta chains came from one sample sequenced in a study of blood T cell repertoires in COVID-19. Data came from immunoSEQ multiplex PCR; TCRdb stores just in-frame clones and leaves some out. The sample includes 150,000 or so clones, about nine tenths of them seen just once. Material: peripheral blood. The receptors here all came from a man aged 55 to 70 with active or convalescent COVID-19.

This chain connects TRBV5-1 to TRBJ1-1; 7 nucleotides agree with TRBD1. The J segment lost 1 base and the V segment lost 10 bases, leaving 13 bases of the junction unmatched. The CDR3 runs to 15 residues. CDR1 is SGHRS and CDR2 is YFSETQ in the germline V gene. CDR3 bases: TGCGCCTCGTACCCCCAGGACAGGCCGAACACTGAAGCTTTCTTT. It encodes CASYPQDRPNTEAFF.

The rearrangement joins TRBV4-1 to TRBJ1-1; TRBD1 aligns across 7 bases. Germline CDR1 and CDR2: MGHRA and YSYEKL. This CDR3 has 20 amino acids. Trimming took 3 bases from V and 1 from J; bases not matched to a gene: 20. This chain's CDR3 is CASSHEDRAMLVMQNTEAFF. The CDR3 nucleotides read TGCGCCAGCAGCCATGAAGACAGGGCCATGCTTGTTATGCAGAACACTGAAGCTTTCTTT.

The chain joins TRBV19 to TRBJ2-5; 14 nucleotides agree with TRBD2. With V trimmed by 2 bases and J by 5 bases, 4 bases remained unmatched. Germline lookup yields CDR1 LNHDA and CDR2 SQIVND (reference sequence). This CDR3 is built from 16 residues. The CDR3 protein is CASSISGLAGAETQYF. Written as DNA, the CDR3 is TGTGCCAGTAGTATATCGGGACTAGCGGGGGCGGAGACCCAGTACTTC.

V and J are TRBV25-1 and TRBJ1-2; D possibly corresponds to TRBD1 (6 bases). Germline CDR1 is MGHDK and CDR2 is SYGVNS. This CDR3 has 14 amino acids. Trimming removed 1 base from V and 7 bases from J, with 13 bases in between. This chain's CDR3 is CASSESTGPGGYTF. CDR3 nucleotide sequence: TGTGCCAGCAGTGAATCTACAGGGCCGGGTGGCTACACCTTC.

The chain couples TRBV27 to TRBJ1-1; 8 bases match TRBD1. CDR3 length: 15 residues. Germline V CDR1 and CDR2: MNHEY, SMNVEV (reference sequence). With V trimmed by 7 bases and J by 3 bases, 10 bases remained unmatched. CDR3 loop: CASNIQGGRDTEAFF. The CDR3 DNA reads TGTGCCAGCAATATACAGGGGGGAAGGGACACTGAAGCTTTCTTT.

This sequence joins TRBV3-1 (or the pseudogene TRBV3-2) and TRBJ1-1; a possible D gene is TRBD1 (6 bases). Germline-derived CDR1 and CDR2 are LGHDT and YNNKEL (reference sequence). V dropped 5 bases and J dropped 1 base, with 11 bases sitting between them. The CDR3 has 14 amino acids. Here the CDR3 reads CASSLLGGNTEAFF. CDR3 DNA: TGTGCCAGCAGCTTGTTAGGGGGGAACACTGAAGCTTTCTTT.

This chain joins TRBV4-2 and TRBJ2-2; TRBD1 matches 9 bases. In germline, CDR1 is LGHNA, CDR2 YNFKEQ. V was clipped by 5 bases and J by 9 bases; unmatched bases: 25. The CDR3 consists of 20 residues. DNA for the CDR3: TGTGCCAGCAGCAAGGGACAGGGCCCAACACCGGGGAGAGGGTCGAGGGAGCTGTTTTTT. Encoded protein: CASSKGQGPTPGRGSRELFF.

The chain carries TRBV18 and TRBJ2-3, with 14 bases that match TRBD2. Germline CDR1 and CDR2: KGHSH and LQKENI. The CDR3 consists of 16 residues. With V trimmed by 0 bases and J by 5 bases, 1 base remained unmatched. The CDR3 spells CASSPPGLAGGDTQYF. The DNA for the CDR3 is TGTGCCAGCTCACCACCCGGACTAGCGGGAGGAGATACGCAGTATTTT.

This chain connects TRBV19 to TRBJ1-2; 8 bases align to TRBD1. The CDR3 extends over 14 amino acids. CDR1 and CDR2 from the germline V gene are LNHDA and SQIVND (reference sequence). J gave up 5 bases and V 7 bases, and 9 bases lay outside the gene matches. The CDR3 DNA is TGTGCCAGTACCCCTGGACAGGGCGGATATGGCTACACCTTC. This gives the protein CASTPGQGGYGYTF.

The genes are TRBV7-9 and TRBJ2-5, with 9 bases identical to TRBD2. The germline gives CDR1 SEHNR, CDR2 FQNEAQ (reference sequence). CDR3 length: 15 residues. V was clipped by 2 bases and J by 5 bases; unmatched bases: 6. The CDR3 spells CASSLTAGGRETQYF. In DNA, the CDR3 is TGTGCCAGCAGCTTAACGGCGGGAGGGCGGGAGACCCAGTACTTC.

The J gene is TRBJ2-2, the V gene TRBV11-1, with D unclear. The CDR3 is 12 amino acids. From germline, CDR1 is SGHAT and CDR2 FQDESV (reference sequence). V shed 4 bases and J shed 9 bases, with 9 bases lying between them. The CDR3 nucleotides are TGTGCCAGCAGCTCACCCTACCGGGAGCTGTTTTTT. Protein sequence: CASSSPYRELFF.

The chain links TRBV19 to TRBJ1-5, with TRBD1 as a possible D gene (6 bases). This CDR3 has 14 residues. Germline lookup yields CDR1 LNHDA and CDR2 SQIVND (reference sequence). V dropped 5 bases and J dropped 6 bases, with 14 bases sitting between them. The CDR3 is CASSEQGRGQPQHF. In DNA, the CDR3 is TGTGCCAGTAGTGAACAGGGAAGGGGTCAGCCCCAGCATTTT.